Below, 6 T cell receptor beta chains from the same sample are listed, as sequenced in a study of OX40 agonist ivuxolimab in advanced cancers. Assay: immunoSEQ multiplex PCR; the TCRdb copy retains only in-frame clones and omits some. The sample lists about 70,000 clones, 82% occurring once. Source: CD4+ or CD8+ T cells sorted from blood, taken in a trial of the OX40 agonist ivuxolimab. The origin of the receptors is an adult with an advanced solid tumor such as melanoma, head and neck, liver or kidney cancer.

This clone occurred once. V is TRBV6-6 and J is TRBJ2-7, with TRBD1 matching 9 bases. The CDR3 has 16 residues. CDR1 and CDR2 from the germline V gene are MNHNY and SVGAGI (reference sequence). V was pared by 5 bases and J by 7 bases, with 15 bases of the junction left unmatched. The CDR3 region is CASSRGQGSPTMEQYF. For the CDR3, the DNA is TGTGCCAGCAGTCGCGGACAGGGGTCCCCCACGATGGAGCAGTACTTC.

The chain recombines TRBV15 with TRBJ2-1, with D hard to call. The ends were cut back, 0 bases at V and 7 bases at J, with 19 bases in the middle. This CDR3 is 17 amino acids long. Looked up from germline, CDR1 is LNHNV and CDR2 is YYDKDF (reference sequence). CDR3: CATSRDLGPRFTNEQFF. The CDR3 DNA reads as TGTGCCACCAGCAGAGATCTCGGGCCCAGATTTACTAATGAGCAGTTCTTC.

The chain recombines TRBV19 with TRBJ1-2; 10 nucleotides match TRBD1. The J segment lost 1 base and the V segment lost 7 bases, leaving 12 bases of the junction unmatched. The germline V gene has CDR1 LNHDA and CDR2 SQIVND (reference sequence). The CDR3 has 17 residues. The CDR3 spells CASTYTTGGDLNYGYTF. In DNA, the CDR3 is TGTGCCAGTACCTATACGACAGGGGGCGATCTTAACTATGGCTACACCTTC.

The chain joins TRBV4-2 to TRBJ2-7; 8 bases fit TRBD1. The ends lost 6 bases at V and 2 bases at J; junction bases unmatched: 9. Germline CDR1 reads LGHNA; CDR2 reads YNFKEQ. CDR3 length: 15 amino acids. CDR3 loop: CASSPIGTGAYEQYF. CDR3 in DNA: TGTGCCAGCAGTCCCATTGGGACAGGCGCCTACGAGCAGTACTTC.

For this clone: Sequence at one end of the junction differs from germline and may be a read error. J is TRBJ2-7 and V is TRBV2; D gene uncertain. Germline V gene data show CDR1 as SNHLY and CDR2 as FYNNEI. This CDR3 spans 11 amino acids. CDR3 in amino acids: CASSETPGLRF. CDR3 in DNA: TGTGCCAGCAGTGAAACGCCGGGCCTCCGCTTC.

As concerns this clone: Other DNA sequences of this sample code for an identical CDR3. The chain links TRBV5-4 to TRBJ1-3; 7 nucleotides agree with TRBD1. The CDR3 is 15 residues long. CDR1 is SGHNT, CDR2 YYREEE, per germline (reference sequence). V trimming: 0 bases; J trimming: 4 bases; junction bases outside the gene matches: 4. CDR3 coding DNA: TGTGCCAGCAGCTTGGACAGGGGAACAGGAAACACCATATATTTT. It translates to CASSLDRGTGNTIYF. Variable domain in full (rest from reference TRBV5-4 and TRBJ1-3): ETGVTQSPTHLIKTRGQQVTLRCSSQSGHNTVSWYQQALGQGPQFIFQYYREEENGRGNFPPRFSGLQFPNYSSELNVNALELDDSALYLCASSLDRGTGNTIYFGEGSWLTVV.